This T cell receptor beta chain emerged from a study of T cell repertoires in cytomegalovirus infection. Note on this clonotype: Its matching antigen is unknown.

MiXCR, applied by TCRdb to the reads, yields one record per CDR3 protein. The sample contains more than 250,000 distinct CDR3 sequences, around 25% of which appear only once. This CDR3 comprises 13 residues. Trimming stripped 6 bases from V and 10 bases from J, with 16 bases between. Broader study findings: People with CMV and the relevant HLA were identified by cumulative public TCR beta family frequency.

V is TRBV12-3 or TRBV12-4 and J is TRBJ2-1, with no clear D. The sequence was collected from a human donor in good health (CMV status not recorded). Some clones in this sample may be carry-over from other donors' samples. This specimen was cultured PBMCs, taken from culture after CMV antigen stimulation. The CDR3: CASRTLLTNEQFF. The CDR3 nucleotides are TGTGCCAGCAGGACACTTTTGACGAACGAGCAGTTCTTC.